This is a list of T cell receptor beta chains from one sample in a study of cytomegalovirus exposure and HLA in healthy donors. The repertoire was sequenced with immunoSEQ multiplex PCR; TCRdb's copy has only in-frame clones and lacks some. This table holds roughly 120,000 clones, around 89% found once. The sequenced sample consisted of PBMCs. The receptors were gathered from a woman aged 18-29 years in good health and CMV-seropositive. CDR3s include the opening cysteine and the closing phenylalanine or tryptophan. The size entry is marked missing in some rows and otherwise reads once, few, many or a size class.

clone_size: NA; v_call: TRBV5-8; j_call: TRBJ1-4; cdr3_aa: CASSPGTGGLPATNEKLFF
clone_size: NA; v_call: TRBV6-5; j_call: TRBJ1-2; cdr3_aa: CASTTPGRGEDGYTF
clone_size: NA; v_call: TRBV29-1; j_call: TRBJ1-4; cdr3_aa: CSVQDSSTNEKLFF
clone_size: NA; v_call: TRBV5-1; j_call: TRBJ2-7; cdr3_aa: CASTLGGQGTLQYF
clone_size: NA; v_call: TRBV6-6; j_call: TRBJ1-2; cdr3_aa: CASTPRQGSNYGYTF
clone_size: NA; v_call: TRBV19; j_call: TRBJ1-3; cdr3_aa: CASSIGQFSGNTIYF
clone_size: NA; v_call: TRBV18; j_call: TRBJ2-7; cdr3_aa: CASWGGESYEQYF
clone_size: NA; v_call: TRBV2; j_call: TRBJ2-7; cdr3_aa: CASSDHGTGFGEQYF
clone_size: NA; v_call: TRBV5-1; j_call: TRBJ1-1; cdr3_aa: CASSLTGGITEAFF
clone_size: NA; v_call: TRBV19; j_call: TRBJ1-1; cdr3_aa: CASSIGEPRAFF
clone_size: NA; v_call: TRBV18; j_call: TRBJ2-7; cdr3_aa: CASSPRGGYEQYF
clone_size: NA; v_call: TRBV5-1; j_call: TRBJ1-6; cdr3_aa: CASSPSDSYNSPLHF
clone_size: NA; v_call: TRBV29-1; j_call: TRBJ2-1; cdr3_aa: CSFAGRDSETHNEQFF
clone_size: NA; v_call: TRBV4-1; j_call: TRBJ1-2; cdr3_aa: CASSQETGYGYTF
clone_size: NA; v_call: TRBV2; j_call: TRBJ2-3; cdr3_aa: CASTLPSTDTQYF
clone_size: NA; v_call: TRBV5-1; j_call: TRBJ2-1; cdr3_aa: CASSLNGGSYNEQFF
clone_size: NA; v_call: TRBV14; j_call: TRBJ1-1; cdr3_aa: CASDFPYLEAFF
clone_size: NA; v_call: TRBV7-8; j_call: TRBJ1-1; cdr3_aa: CASSLGGQGYAFF
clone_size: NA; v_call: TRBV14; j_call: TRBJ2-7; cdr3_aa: CASSHLEGTAYEQYF
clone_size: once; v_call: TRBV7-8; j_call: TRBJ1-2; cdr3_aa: CASSKDREGGYTF
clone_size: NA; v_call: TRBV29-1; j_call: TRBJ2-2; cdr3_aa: CSVERANTGELFF
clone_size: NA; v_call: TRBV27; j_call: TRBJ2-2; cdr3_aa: CASSLSSYPGLADGELFF
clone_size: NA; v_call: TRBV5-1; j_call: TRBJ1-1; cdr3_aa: CASSLGGGLNTEAFF
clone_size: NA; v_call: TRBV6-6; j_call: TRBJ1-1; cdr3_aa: CASSSETGGATGAFF
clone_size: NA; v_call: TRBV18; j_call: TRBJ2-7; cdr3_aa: CASSPTGGYEQYF
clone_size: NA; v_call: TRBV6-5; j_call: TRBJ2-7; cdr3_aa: CASRPGGSDEQYF
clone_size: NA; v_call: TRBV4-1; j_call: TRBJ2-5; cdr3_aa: CASSQVGVGGEETQYF
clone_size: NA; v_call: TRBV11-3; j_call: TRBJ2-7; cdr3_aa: CASSLDGTAYEQYF
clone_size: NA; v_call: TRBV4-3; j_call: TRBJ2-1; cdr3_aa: CASSPLAFIYNEQFF
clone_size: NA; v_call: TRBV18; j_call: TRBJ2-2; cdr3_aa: CASYGGTGELFF
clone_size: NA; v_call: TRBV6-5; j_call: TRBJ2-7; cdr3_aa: CASSYVQADSYEQYF
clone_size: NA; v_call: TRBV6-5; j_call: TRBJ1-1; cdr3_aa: CASSYPGGTEAFF
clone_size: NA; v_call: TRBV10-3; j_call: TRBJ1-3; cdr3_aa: CAISDWDSRRNTIYF
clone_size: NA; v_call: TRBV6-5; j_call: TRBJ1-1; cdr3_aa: CASSYSIPQGDTEAFF
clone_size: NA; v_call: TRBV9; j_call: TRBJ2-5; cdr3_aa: CASSELAGGSQETQYF
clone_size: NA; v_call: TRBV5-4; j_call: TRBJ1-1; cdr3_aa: CASSPSGLMNTEAFF
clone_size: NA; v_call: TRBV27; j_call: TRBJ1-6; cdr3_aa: CASSYGAPTADLHF
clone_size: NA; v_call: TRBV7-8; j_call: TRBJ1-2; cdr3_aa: CASSFGQAGGYTF
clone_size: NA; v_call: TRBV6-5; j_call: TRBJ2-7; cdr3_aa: CASSSTYEQYF
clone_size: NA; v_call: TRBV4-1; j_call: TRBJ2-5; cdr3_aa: CASSQGPTGQETQYF
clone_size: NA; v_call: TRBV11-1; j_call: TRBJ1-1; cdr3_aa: CASSSVAPNTEAFF
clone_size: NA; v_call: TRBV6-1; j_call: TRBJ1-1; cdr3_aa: CASSEERGTGRNTEAFF
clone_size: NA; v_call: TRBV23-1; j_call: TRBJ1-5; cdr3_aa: CASSQSASINQPQHF
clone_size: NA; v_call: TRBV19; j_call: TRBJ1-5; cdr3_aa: CASSYSTNSNQPQHF
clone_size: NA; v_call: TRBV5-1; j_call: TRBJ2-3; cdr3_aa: CASSLTGATDTQYF
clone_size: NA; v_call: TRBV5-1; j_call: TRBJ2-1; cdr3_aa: CASSLGLDRLYNEQFF
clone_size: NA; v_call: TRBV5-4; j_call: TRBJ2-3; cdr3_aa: CASSLARTGTQYF
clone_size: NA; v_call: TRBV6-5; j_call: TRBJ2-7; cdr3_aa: CASSSTGRKSYEQYF
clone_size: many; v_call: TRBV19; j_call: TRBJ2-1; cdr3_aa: CASSIRAGANEQFF
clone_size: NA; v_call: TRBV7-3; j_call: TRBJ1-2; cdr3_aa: CASSFPGAYGYTF
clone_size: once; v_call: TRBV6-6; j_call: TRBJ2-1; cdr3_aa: CASSYSTGGYNEQFF
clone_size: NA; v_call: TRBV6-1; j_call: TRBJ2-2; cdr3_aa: CASSEGITGELFF
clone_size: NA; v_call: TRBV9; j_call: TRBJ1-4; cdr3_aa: CASSPRALGEKLFF
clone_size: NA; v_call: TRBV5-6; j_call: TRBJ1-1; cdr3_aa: CASSWGQLNTEAFF
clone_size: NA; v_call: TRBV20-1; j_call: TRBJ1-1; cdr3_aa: CSAPGSTEAFF